The TCR beta chain described here comes from a study of patients and donors after allogeneic stem cell transplantation (dated by TCRdb to 2019 to 2021). On this clonotype: Its antigen has not been determined. Base quality data are lacking; no much larger clone is found one base away.

Via the germline V gene (reference sequence), CDR1 is LGHDT and CDR2 YNNKEL. Trimming takes 11 bases off V and 2 bases off J; junction bases not matched to a gene: 7. The CDR3, cysteine through phenylalanine, is 15 amino acids long. Kept here is only the CDR3 DNA, which spans 45 bases and is read in frame from base 1. Libraries were made using RT-PCR. The data were produced on a NextSeq 550. Through fastp at Q25 and MiXCR, TCRdb rebuilt clones from the public reads, retaining in-frame beta chains. A single entry per CDR3 protein holds the most common genes and DNA from its merged rows. Present in this sample are hundreds of thousands of distinct CDR3 sequences, over 30% of which were seen just once. 11% of the sample goes to the ten largest clones.

The TCR was taken from a human donor who was either an allogeneic HSCT recipient or a stem cell or donor lymphocyte infusion donor (not recorded which). It is not recorded whose cells these are; they may come from a transplant donor. Sequencing was done on a sample of blood, either unsorted or a sorted T cell fraction (not recorded which). The chain is made from TRBV3-1 and TRBJ1-6; 9 middle bases align to TRBD1. The CDR3 protein is CASQGARTYNSPLHF. The DNA reads as follows: TGTGCCTCACAGGGGGCGAGGACCTATAATTCACCCCTCCACTTT.